A single sample is the source of the 32 T cell receptor beta chains below, sequenced in a study of blood T cell repertoires in COVID-19. The table came from immunoSEQ multiplex PCR; TCRdb's copy has only in-frame clones and leaves some out. Of about 270,000 clones in the sample, approximately 90% were seen once. Source material: PBMCs or T cells enriched from blood (not recorded which). Source of these receptors: a woman younger than 45 with acute COVID-19.

There are a few counts of this clone. This chain joins TRBV28 and TRBJ1-4; TRBD1 is a possible D gene (5 bases). Trimming took off 5 bases at V and 8 bases at J, with 15 bases between the two ends. The length of the CDR3 is 14 residues. From germline, CDR1 is MDHEN and CDR2 SYDVKM. This CDR3 reads CASSQGGLEEKLFF. The CDR3 DNA is TGTGCCAGCAGTCAGGGCGGATTAGAAGAAAAACTGTTTTTT.

This sequence joins TRBV4-1 and TRBJ1-3; no clear D gene. The length of the CDR3 is 15 residues. Between the trimmed V and J ends, which lost 1 base and 2 bases, there was a span of 9 bases. Per the germline V gene, CDR1 is MGHRA and CDR2 is YSYEKL. The CDR3 sequence: CASSQGIVPGNTIYF. The CDR3 nucleotides are TGCGCCAGCAGCCAAGGTATAGTCCCTGGAAACACCATATATTTT.

The chain uses TRBV5-1 and TRBJ1-3; 10 positions match TRBD1. Germline CDR1 SGHRS, CDR2 YFSETQ. CDR3 length equals 16 residues. J gave up 0 bases and V 3 bases, and 3 bases lay outside the gene matches. CDR3 amino acids: CASSWGTGDSGNTIYF. The CDR3, as DNA: TGCGCCAGCAGCTGGGGGACAGGGGACTCTGGAAACACCATATATTTT.

The V and J genes are TRBV7-3 and TRBJ2-3; TRBD1 matches 7 bases. There are 16 residues in the CDR3. J lost 2 bases, V lost 4 bases, and 9 bases had no gene match. Looked up from germline, CDR1 is SGHTA and CDR2 is FQGTGA. The CDR3 region is CASSSPDRDHTDTQYF. Here the CDR3 DNA reads TGTGCCAGCAGCTCCCCAGACAGGGATCACACAGATACGCAGTATTTT.

The chain has TRBV7-7 and TRBJ2-2; 7 nucleotides align to TRBD2. Germline V gene data show CDR1 as SSHAT and CDR2 as FNYEAQ (reference sequence). The CDR3 is made up of 16 amino acids. The V and J ends lost 0 bases and 3 bases, in that order; junction bases with no gene match: 4. Here the CDR3 reads CASSLAGGPDTGELFF. CDR3 bases: TGTGCCAGCAGCTTAGCGGGAGGGCCAGACACCGGGGAGCTGTTTTTT. The entire variable domain, with the rest obtained from reference TRBV7-7 and TRBJ2-2, is as follows: GAGVSQSPRYKVTKRGQDVTLRCDPISSHATLYWYQQALGQGPEFLTYFNYEAQPDKSGLPSDRFSAERPEGSISTLTIQRTEQRDSAMYRCASSLAGGPDTGELFFGEGSRLTVL.

This chain connects TRBV21-1 to TRBJ1-5; the DNA was not compared with TRBD1, the D call given in the table. TRBV21-1 is a pseudogene. The CDR3 runs to 15 residues. The CDR3 nucleotides are TGTGCCAGCAGCAAATTTATGGGGCCCCGCCGGCCCCAGCATTTT. This encodes CASSKFMGPRRPQHF.

J is TRBJ2-1 and V is TRBV5-1, with D maybe TRBD2 (6 bases). V was shortened by 6 bases and J by 0 bases, with 19 bases between the two germline ends. This CDR3 is built from 17 residues. Germline lookup yields CDR1 SGHRS and CDR2 YFSETQ. In nucleotides, the CDR3 is TGCGCCAGCACCCCCTCTTCGGGACTCAGCTCCTACAATGAGCAGTTCTTC. It encodes CASTPSSGLSSYNEQFF.

This chain connects TRBV9 to TRBJ1-2; D is uncertain. The germline V gene encodes CDR1 SGDLS and CDR2 YYNGEE. There are 12 residues in the CDR3. V was pared by 7 bases and J by 1 base, with 8 bases between. CDR3 in amino acids: CASGEHNYGYTF. The CDR3, as DNA: TGTGCCAGCGGGGAGCATAACTATGGCTACACCTTC.

The rearrangement joins TRBV2 to TRBJ1-1; no firm D call. Germline CDR1 SNHLY, CDR2 FYNNEI. Trimming pared 8 bases from V and 4 bases from J, leaving 14 bases between. CDR3 length: 13 amino acids. Here the CDR3 reads CASSLAEGTEAFF. The CDR3 nucleotides read TGTGCCAGCTCCCTAGCGGAGGGCACTGAAGCTTTCTTT.

The chain employs TRBV28 and TRBJ2-1, with D tentatively TRBD2 (5 bases). V lost 3 bases and J 1 base, leaving 16 bases between the germline ends. Germline-derived CDR1 and CDR2 are MDHEN and SYDVKM. The CDR3 totals 17 residues. Written as DNA, the CDR3 is TGTGCCAGCAGTTTGGGAGATATGGCGAGATCCTACAATGAGCAGTTCTTC. Its translation is CASSLGDMARSYNEQFF.

The rearrangement joins TRBV12-3 or TRBV12-4 to TRBJ2-2; D call uncertain. V lost 5 bases to trimming and J lost 2 bases, with 3 bases between them. CDR3 length: 12 residues. CDR3 sequence (DNA): TGTGCCAGCAGTCCAAACACCGGGGAGCTGTTTTTT. Translated, it gives CASSPNTGELFF.

The chain uses TRBV5-1 and TRBJ2-7; tentatively, D is TRBD1 (6 bases). This CDR3 region has 14 residues. CDR1 SGHRS and CDR2 YFSETQ come from the germline V gene. The V gene lost 3 bases and the J gene lost 4 bases, with 14 bases spanning the gap. The CDR3 nucleotides read TGCGCCAGCAGCTCAGGGGACACCCTATACGAGCAGTACTTC. This codes for CASSSGDTLYEQYF.

This rearrangement joins TRBV9 to TRBJ1-3; 7 bases agree with TRBD1. The germline CDR1 and CDR2 sequences are SGDLS and YYNGEE. Trimming cost V 7 bases and J 0 bases; bases outside gene matches: 7. The CDR3 totals 15 residues. CDR3 DNA: TGTGCCAGCGGAGACAGGGCTCCCTCTGGAAACACCATATATTTT. Its protein product is CASGDRAPSGNTIYF. The entire variable domain, with the rest obtained from reference TRBV9 and TRBJ1-3, is as follows: DSGVTQTPKHLITATGQRVTLRCSPRSGDLSVYWYQQSLDQGLQFLIQYYNGEERAKGNILERFSAQQFPDLHSELNLSSLELGDSALYFCASGDRAPSGNTIYFGEGSWLTVV.

This clone was detected a few times. The chain combines TRBV5-5 with TRBJ2-7, with 10 bases aligning to TRBD1. J gave up 0 bases and V 4 bases, and 7 bases lay outside the gene matches. Germline V CDR1 and CDR2: SGHKS, YYEKEE (reference sequence). This CDR3 has 16 residues. The CDR3 DNA sequence: TGTGCCAGCAGCAGGGGACAGGGGTCCATCTCCTACGAGCAGTACTTC. Its translation: CASSRGQGSISYEQYF. The variable domain in full, completed from reference TRBV5-5 and TRBJ2-7, reads DAGVTQSPTHLIKTRGQQVTLRCSPISGHKSVSWYQQVLGQGPQFIFQYYEKEERGRGNFPDRFSARQFPNYSSELNVNALLLGDSALYLCASSRGQGSISYEQYFGPGTRLTVT.

In nucleotides, the CDR3 is TGTGCCAGCAGTCCGACTGGTGGAGAGGGCTATGGCTACACCTTC. Translated, it gives CASSPTGGEGYGYTF. The V and J genes are TRBV27 and TRBJ1-2; D gene ambiguous. The CDR3 has 15 residues. Germline V CDR1 and CDR2: MNHEY, SMNVEV (reference sequence). Deletions cut 5 bases from V and 4 bases from J, with 17 bases between.

The chain joins TRBV24-1 to TRBJ2-1; TRBD2 matches at 7 bases. CDR1 and CDR2 from the germline V gene are KGHDR and SFDVKD. Germline trimming cut 7 bases from V and 3 bases from J; bases unmatched to any gene: 5. The CDR3 is 14 residues long. CDR3 DNA sequence: TGTGCCACCAGGGCCGGGACTAACTACAATGAGCAGTTCTTC. It specifies CATRAGTNYNEQFF.

This CDR3 is CASLNQGAGYGYTF. DNA for the CDR3: TGTGCCAGCCTAAATCAGGGTGCTGGCTATGGCTACACCTTC. V and J are TRBV5-4 and TRBJ1-2; TRBD1 might be the D (5 bases). Germline V lookup: CDR1 SGHNT, CDR2 YYREEE (reference sequence). This CDR3 spans 14 amino acids. The V end lost 7 bases, the J end lost 4 bases, and 17 bases lay between the germline ends. The entire variable domain, with the rest obtained from reference TRBV5-4 and TRBJ1-2, is as follows: ETGVTQSPTHLIKTRGQQVTLRCSSQSGHNTVSWYQQALGQGPQFIFQYYREEENGRGNFPPRFSGLQFPNYSSELNVNALELDDSALYLCASLNQGAGYGYTFGSGTRLTVV.

This chain connects TRBV7-9 to TRBJ2-7, with 7 bases identical to TRBD2. V gave up 5 bases and J gave up 3 bases; unmatched junction bases: 13. The CDR3 is made up of 16 amino acids. CDR1 and CDR2 (germline): SEHNR, FQNEAQ (reference sequence). The CDR3 sequence is CASSQGLLAAIYEQYF. CDR3 sequence (DNA): TGTGCCAGCAGCCAAGGGTTGCTAGCGGCAATCTACGAGCAGTACTTC.

This rearrangement joins TRBV18 to TRBJ1-2; 9 bases match TRBD1. J lost 6 bases, V lost 4 bases, and 9 bases had no gene match. The germline V gene has CDR1 KGHSH and CDR2 LQKENI. The CDR3 sequence is 15 residues long. In DNA, the CDR3 is TGTGCCAGCTCACAACCGGGACAGGGTATCGATGGCTACACCTTC. Amino acid sequence: CASSQPGQGIDGYTF.

This clone occurred a few times. The V call is TRBV6-6, the J call TRBJ1-1; D not resolved. This CDR3 has 13 amino acids. The germline gives CDR1 MNHNY, CDR2 SVGAGI (reference sequence). The V end lost 6 bases, the J end lost 0 bases, and 8 bases lay between the germline ends. This CDR3 is CASSSGLNTEAFF. The CDR3 nucleotides read TGTGCCAGCAGCTCGGGGTTGAACACTGAAGCTTTCTTT.

J is TRBJ2-7 and V is TRBV19; TRBD1 aligns across 7 bases. Germline loops: CDR1 LNHDA, CDR2 SQIVND (reference sequence). This CDR3 is built from 14 residues. V was clipped by 9 bases and J by 0 bases; unmatched bases: 8. CDR3 amino acids: CASTTGWGSYEQYF. As DNA, the CDR3 is TGTGCCAGCACGACAGGGTGGGGCTCCTACGAGCAGTACTTC.

Here the CDR3 reads CASSLQGTGEDTQYF. CDR3 in DNA: TGTGCCAGCAGTTTGCAGGGGACAGGAGAAGATACGCAGTATTTT. This chain links TRBV28 with TRBJ2-3, with 8 bases aligning to TRBD1. The J segment lost 5 bases and the V segment lost 3 bases, leaving 7 bases of the junction unmatched. The CDR3 is 15 amino acids. Per germline, CDR1 MDHEN and CDR2 SYDVKM.

The rearrangement links TRBV28 to TRBJ1-1; 8 nucleotides align to TRBD1. Unmatched junction bases numbered 7, after V lost 6 bases and J lost 4 bases. The CDR3 length is 14 residues. Germline assignment: CDR1 MDHEN and CDR2 SYDVKM. This CDR3 reads CASSPGQGVTEAFF. The CDR3, as DNA: TGTGCCAGCAGCCCCGGACAGGGCGTCACTGAAGCTTTCTTT.

The rearrangement uses TRBV11-3 and TRBJ2-1, with 9 bases matching TRBD1. Germline CDR1 is SGHNT and CDR2 is YENEEA. The CDR3 totals 15 residues. V gave up 6 bases and J gave up 0 bases; unmatched junction bases: 3. The CDR3 DNA reads TGTGCCAGCAGTATACAGGGGGCCTCCTACAATGAGCAGTTCTTC. It translates to CASSIQGASYNEQFF.

This clone was recorded once. This rearrangement joins TRBV24-1 to TRBJ2-2; D perhaps matches TRBD2 (6 bases). Germline V gives CDR1 KGHDR, CDR2 SFDVKD. The V end lost 9 bases, the J end lost 1 base, and 11 bases lay between the germline ends. The CDR3 consists of 14 residues. The CDR3 here is CATGRDLNTGELFF. In DNA, the CDR3 is TGTGCCACCGGCCGGGACTTGAACACCGGGGAGCTGTTTTTT.

The V and J genes are TRBV21-1 and TRBJ1-6. TRBV21-1 corresponds to a pseudogene. The CDR3 spans 15 residues. The CDR3 DNA follows: TGTGCCAGCAGCAAAAGGAGACCCAATAATTCACCCCTCCACTTT. Translating gives CASSKRRPNNSPLHF.

The chain joins TRBV9 to TRBJ2-7; D is uncertain. Germline CDR1 is SGDLS and CDR2 is YYNGEE. The CDR3 consists of 15 residues. V lost 0 bases and J 1 base, leaving 11 bases between the germline ends. CDR3 sequence reads: CASSVGDTISYEQYF. CDR3 nucleotide sequence: TGTGCCAGCAGCGTAGGAGACACCATATCCTACGAGCAGTACTTC.

V gene TRBV24-1 combines with J gene TRBJ2-7; D ambiguous. Germline V CDR1 and CDR2: KGHDR, SFDVKD. The CDR3 loop spans 13 amino acids. V was pared by 3 bases and J by 5 bases, with 10 bases between. The CDR3 reads CATSDVSTNEQYF. The CDR3 region has the DNA TGTGCCACCAGTGATGTGTCAACTAACGAGCAGTACTTC.

This chain links TRBV19 with TRBJ2-5; 15 nucleotides align to TRBD2. With V trimmed by 6 bases and J by 5 bases, 4 bases remained unmatched. The CDR3 covers 15 residues. Germline CDR1 reads LNHDA; CDR2 reads SQIVND (reference sequence). As DNA, the CDR3 is TGTGCCAGTAGCCTTGGGACTAGCGGGAGGGAGACCCAGTACTTC. This encodes CASSLGTSGRETQYF.

The rearrangement joins TRBV15 to TRBJ1-4, with 8 bases that match TRBD1. CDR1 and CDR2 (germline): LNHNV, YYDKDF (reference sequence). Germline trimming cut 4 bases from V and 1 base from J; bases unmatched to any gene: 5. The CDR3 loop spans 16 amino acids. CDR3 nucleotide sequence: TGTGCCACCAGCATCGGACAGGGTGAAACTAATGAAAAACTGTTTTTT. It translates to CATSIGQGETNEKLFF.

This clone has a single count. The V and J genes are TRBV28 and TRBJ2-5, with TRBD1 matching over 9 bases. Germline assignment: CDR1 MDHEN and CDR2 SYDVKM. The CDR3 spans 15 residues. The V and J ends lost 5 bases and 3 bases, in that order; junction bases with no gene match: 7. This CDR3 is CASSKGGTGKETQYF. The CDR3 DNA sequence: TGTGCCAGCAGTAAGGGGGGGACAGGGAAAGAGACCCAGTACTTC.

The chain uses TRBV9 and TRBJ1-3; TRBD1 aligns across 9 bases. The CDR3 spans 16 residues. Germline CDR1 SGDLS, CDR2 YYNGEE. V gave up 0 bases and J gave up 5 bases; unmatched junction bases: 6. The CDR3 is CASSVDTGGVRNTIYF. The CDR3 region has the DNA TGTGCCAGCAGCGTAGATACAGGGGGCGTTCGAAACACCATATATTTT.